These T cell receptor beta chains were read from a single sample in a study of blood T cell repertoires in COVID-19. TCRdb keeps only in-frame clones here, not all; method: immunoSEQ multiplex PCR. The table lists about 70,000 clones, more than 75% of them singletons. The sequenced sample consisted of peripheral blood. These receptors originate from a woman older than 75 with active or convalescent COVID-19. Each CDR3 is given without its conserved first and last residue. Some rows have no size entry. The others give once, few or many, or a class for an expanded clone.

V	size	J	CDR3
TRBV12-3/TRBV12-4	NA	TRBJ1-2	ASSSRRRGYT
TRBV14	NA	TRBJ1-6	ASSQTGTGINSPLH
TRBV4-3	NA	TRBJ2-5	ASSPSQGGGETQY
TRBV30	NA	TRBJ2-7	AWSVWGGGYEQY
TRBV24-1	NA	TRBJ1-1	ATSPGGFSSTEAF
TRBV15	NA	TRBJ1-4	ATSRDANTEKLF
TRBV6-1	NA	TRBJ2-3	ASSATGGQGSADTQY
TRBV7-2	NA	TRBJ2-5	ASSLALAPAGVETQY
TRBV11-2	NA	TRBJ1-1	ASSLGTGKLNTEAF
TRBV29-1	few	TRBJ2-7	SVGDRVSYEQY
TRBV7-9	NA	TRBJ1-3	ASSLAVGRSGNTIY
TRBV19	medium-sized	TRBJ1-1	ASSIGQPNTEAF
TRBV6-2/TRBV6-3	NA	TRBJ2-2	ASSYYGQSNTGELF
TRBV10-2	NA	TRBJ2-7	ATSPSSYEQY
TRBV12-3/TRBV12-4	once	TRBJ1-1	ASSRARRGAF
TRBV4-1	NA	TRBJ2-7	ASSQPGLAGEQY
TRBV7-2	many	TRBJ1-5	ASSPSRGGEPQH
TRBV5-4	NA	TRBJ2-3	ASRAGAYTDTQY
TRBV7-2	NA	TRBJ1-1	ASSFQGLKAF
TRBV24-1	once	TRBJ1-2	ATSESGGYT
TRBV5-5	once	TRBJ2-5	ASSSRDLTQETQY
TRBV6-6	NA	TRBJ1-6	ASSQQPNSPLH
TRBV7-9	NA	TRBJ1-1	ASSLEGKETEAF
TRBV6-5	NA	TRBJ1-5	ASSPHRGPQPQH
TRBV11-2	NA	TRBJ2-3	ASVERAGSTDTQY
TRBV9	NA	TRBJ2-3	ASSATNTDTQY
TRBV29-1	NA	TRBJ2-2	SAPGQGGNTGELF
TRBV7-2	NA	TRBJ2-7	ASSSTAGDYEQY
TRBV6-6	many	TRBJ1-2	ASSSPGNNYGYT
TRBV6-5	NA	TRBJ2-1	ASGNEGEQF
TRBV19	NA	TRBJ2-7	ASSIAGQSYEQY